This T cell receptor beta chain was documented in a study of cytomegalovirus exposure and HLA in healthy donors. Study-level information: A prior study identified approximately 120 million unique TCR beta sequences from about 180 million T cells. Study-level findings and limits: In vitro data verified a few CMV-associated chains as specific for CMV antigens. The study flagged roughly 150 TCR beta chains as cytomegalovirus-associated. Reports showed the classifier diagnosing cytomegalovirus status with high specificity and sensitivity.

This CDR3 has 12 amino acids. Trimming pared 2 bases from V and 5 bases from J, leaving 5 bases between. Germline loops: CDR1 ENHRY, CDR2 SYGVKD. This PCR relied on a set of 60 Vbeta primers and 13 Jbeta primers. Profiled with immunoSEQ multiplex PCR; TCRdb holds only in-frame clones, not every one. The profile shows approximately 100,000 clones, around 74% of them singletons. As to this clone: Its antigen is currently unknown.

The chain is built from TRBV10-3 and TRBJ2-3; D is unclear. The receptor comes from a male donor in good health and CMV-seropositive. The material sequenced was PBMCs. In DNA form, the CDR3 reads TGTGCCATCAGTGAGAACGGAGATACGCAGTATTTT. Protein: CAISENGDTQYF.